The T cell receptor (beta chain) under discussion was sequenced for a study of blood T cell repertoires in COVID-19. For the study at large: COVID-19 samples from acute and convalescent phases originated in the United States, Italy and Spain.

Clones were read by immunoSEQ multiplex PCR, and TCRdb kept only the in-frame ones, dropping some. The sample consists of around 37,000 clones, approximately 92% of them appearing once. Input material: peripheral blood. The clonotype was recovered from a woman older than 75 with acute or convalescent COVID-19.

The CDR3 loop is CASSLTTTANYGYTF. The DNA for the CDR3 is TGTGCCAGCAGCCTAACTACGACGGCGAACTATGGCTACACCTTC. The genes are TRBV6-5 and TRBJ1-2; D call uncertain. V gave up 6 bases and J gave up 2 bases, with 16 bases separating them. CDR1 and CDR2 from the germline V gene are MNHEY and SVGAGI. CDR3 length equals 15 residues.